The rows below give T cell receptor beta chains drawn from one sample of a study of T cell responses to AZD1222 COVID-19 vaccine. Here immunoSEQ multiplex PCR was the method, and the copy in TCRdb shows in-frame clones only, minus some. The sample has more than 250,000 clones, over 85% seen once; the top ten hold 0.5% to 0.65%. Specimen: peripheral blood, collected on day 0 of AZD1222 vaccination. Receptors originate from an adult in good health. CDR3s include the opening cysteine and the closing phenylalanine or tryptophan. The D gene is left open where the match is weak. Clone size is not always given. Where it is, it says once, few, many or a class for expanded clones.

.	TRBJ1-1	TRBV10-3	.	TGTGCCACCTCGCCCCAGGGTAGGACTGAAGCTTTCTTT	CATSPQGRTEAFF
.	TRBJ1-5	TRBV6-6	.	TGTGCCAGCAGTTCACCCGATCAGCCCCAGCATTTT	CASSSPDQPQHF
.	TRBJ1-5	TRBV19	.	TGTGCCAGCACCCCAGGGGCGAGCAATCAGCCCCAGCATTTT	CASTPGASNQPQHF
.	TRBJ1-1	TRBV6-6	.	TGTGCCAGCAGTCCTACGGACACTGAAGCTTTCTTT	CASSPTDTEAFF
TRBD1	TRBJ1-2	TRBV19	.	TGTGCCAGTAGTTCCTCCGGGACAGTTAACTATGGCTACACCTTC	CASSSSGTVNYGYTF
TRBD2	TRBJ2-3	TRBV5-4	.	TGTGCCAGCAGCTCATCTAGCGGGGGGGGGTATACGCAGTATTTT	CASSSSSGGGYTQYF
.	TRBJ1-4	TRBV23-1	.	TGCGCCAGCAGTCCGGGTAGGAGCCGTCGTGACCTTAATGAAAAACTGTTTTTT	CASSPGRSRRDLNEKLFF
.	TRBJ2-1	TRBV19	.	TGTGCCAGTAGTATGGGGGGATCTCCCTACAATGAGCAGTTCTTC	CASSMGGSPYNEQFF
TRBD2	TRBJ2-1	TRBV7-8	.	TGTGCCAGCAGCCAAAGCGGGGCAGGGTACAATGAGCAGTTCTTC	CASSQSGAGYNEQFF
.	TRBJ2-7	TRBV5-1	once	TGCGCCAGCAGCTTGGCCCAGGGAGAAGAGCAGTACTTC	CASSLAQGEEQYF
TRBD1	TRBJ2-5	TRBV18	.	TGTGCCAGCTCACCGGGACAGCAAGCGGAGACCCAGTACTTC	CASSPGQQAETQYF
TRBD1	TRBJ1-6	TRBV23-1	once	TGCGCCAGCAGTCAATCGAAGGGGGAGGTGCGGGACAGATGGTGTGAAGGGGATTCACCCCTCCACTTT	CASSQSKGEVRDRWCEGDSPLHF
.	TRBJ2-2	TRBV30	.	TGTGCCTGGAAAACAGGGGACTCTAACACCGGGGAGCTGTTTTTT	CAWKTGDSNTGELFF
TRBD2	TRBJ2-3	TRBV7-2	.	TGTGCCAGCAGCCTAGCGGGAGGCGCAGATACGCAGTATTTT	CASSLAGGADTQYF
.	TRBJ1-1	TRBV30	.	TGTGCCTGGAGCGCTTTGTCAGGGTTCGCTGAAGCTTTCTTT	CAWSALSGFAEAFF
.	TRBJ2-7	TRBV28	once	TGTGCCAGCAGTTTAGTTGAGGCGGGGGAGCAGTACTTC	CASSLVEAGEQYF
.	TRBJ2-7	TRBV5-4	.	TGTGCCAGCTCGTCCGGGGTAGCGGACTCCTACGAGCAGTACTTC	CASSSGVADSYEQYF
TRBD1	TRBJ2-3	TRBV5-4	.	TGTGCCAGCAGCATCGACAGGGCCAGGAGCACAGATACGCAGTATTTT	CASSIDRARSTDTQYF
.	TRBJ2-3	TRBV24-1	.	TGTGCCACCAGTGATCGGGACTGGGCAGATACGCAGTATTTT	CATSDRDWADTQYF
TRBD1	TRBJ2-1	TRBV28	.	TGTGCCAGCAGACGGACAGGGAAGAATGAGCAGTTCTTC	CASRRTGKNEQFF
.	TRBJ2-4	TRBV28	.	TGTGCCAGCAGTTTAGGGGGCCCCGCAGGGGCTGGAAACATTCAGTACTTC	CASSLGGPAGAGNIQYF
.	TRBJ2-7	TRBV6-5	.	TGTGCCAGCAGCCACACCCTGGGCAGGGCCTACGAGCAGTACTTC	CASSHTLGRAYEQYF
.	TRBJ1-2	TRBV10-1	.	TGCGCCGATAGATTCAGGCTGGGCTACACCTTC	CADRFRLGYTF
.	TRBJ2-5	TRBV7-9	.	TGTGCCAGCAGCTTATCAGGGAGCGAGACCCAGTACTTC	CASSLSGSETQYF
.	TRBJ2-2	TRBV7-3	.	TGTGCCAGCAGCTTGAGCCCCCGGGGCACCGGGGAGCTGTTTTTT	CASSLSPRGTGELFF
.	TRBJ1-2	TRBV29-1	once	TGCAGCGTCTCCCCGGGGATCAAAAGGTCCTATGGCTACACCTTC	CSVSPGIKRSYGYTF
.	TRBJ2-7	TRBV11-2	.	TGTGCCAGCAGCTTAGCGGACATCTCCTACGAGCAGTACTTC	CASSLADISYEQYF
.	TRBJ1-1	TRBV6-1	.	TGTGCCAGCAGTGAAGCGCAGGGGACGAACACTGAAGCTTTCTTT	CASSEAQGTNTEAFF
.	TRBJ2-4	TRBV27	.	TGTGCCAGCAGCCCCGGACCCCGAAGGATTCAGTACTTC	CASSPGPRRIQYF
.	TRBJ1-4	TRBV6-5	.	TGTGCCAGCAGTTATTCCTCCCGGTTTAATGAAAAACTGTTTTTT	CASSYSSRFNEKLFF
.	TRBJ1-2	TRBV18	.	TGTGCCAGCTCACCCGGCCTCGACCATAACTATGGCTACACCTTC	CASSPGLDHNYGYTF